This paragraph reports one TCR beta chain. CDR3 length: 16 residues. Germline lookup yields CDR1 LNHNV and CDR2 YYDKDF (reference sequence). V dropped 2 bases and J dropped 6; count of bases not matched to a gene: 10. This sample was included in a study of brain T cells in children with intractable seizures. The method was immunoSEQ multiplex PCR; TCRdb's version includes in-frame clones alone and lacks a portion of them. This table has about 320,000 clones, 93% appearing once. Time point described: blood from clinic visit 5 months post-surgery; TSC patient then seizure free. Sequencing was limited to surgery cases with top T cell transcript signatures in brain tissue. Patients received at least one anti-epileptic drug before surgery.

V is TRBV15 and J is TRBJ2-7, with 10 positions matching TRBD1. Sequenced here: peripheral blood, sampled more than 4 months after surgery. The clonotype comes from a boy younger than two with tuberous sclerosis and intractable seizures. CDR3 sequence (DNA): TGTGCCACCAGCAGACGCGCCGGGACAGGGGTGGTCGAGCAGTACTTC. Protein sequence: CATSRRAGTGVVEQYF.